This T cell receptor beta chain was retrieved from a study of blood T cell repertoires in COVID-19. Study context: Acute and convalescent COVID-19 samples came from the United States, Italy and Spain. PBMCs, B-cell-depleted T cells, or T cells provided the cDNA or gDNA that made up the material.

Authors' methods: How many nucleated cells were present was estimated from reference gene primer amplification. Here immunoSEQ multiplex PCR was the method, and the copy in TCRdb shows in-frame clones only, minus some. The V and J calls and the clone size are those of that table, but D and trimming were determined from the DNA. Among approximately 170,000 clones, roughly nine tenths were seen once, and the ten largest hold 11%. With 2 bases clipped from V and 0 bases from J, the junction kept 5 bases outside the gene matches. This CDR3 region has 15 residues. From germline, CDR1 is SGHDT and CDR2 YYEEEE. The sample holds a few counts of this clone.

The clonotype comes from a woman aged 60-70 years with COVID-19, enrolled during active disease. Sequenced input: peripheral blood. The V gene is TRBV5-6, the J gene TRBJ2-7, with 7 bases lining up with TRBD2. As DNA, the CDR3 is TGTGCCAGCAGCTTCCCCAGCGGGGCCTCCTACGAGCAGTACTTC. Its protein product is CASSFPSGASYEQYF.